The 32 T cell receptor beta chains given below trace back to one sample, sequenced in a study of T cells in Graves' hyperthyroidism and ophthalmopathy. Amplification yielded TCR beta CDR3 regions, with RNA transcripts as the source. HTBI primers drove first-round RT-PCR of the TCR CDR3. TCRdb reprocessed the multiplex PCR reads via MiXCR and lists one record per CDR3 protein. This sample has over 700,000 distinct CDR3 sequences, with approximately 36% found just once. The sample taken for sequencing was blood. Source of these receptors: a woman aged 35 to 49 with Graves' hyperthyroidism.

This clonotype has more than one count but fewer than ten. The genes are TRBV7-2 and TRBJ2-2, with D maybe TRBD1 (6 bases). V was trimmed by 7 bases and J by 6 bases, leaving 21 bases between them. Per germline, CDR1 SGHTA and CDR2 FQGNSA. The CDR3 runs to 16 residues. CDR3 loop: CASKLRGRELAGELFF. CDR3 nucleotide sequence: TGTGCCAGCAAACTCAGGGGACGCGAGTTGGCCGGGGAGCTGTTTTTT.

This clonotype was found many times. J is TRBJ1-2 and V is TRBV10-3; D may be TRBD1 (6 bases). The V end was cut by 8 bases, the J end by 0 bases, with 19 bases between. Germline-derived CDR1 and CDR2 are ENHRY and SYGVKD. The CDR3 loop spans 16 amino acids. As DNA, the CDR3 is TGTGCCATCGCGCAGGGGCTTATCCCAGCTAACTATGGCTACACCTTC. It encodes CAIAQGLIPANYGYTF.

The rearrangement links TRBV10-1 to TRBJ2-1; 8 nucleotides line up with TRBD1. The CDR3 sequence is 12 residues long. V lost 5 bases and J lost 11; bases outside the gene matches: 5. Germline CDR1 and CDR2: WNHNN and SYGVQD (reference sequence). The CDR3 loop is CASSITGGKQFF. CDR3 in DNA: TGCGCCAGCAGTATAACAGGGGGTAAGCAGTTCTTC.

Ten or more counts support this clonotype. V usage is TRBV5-1 and J usage is TRBJ1-6; D remains ambiguous. Germline CDR1 reads SGHRS; CDR2 reads YFSETQ. Trimming removed 4 bases from V and 10 bases from J, with 12 bases in between. CDR3 length: 13 residues. The DNA for the CDR3 is TGCGCCAGCAGCCCGCTCGACGGATCACCCCTCCACTTT. Residues: CASSPLDGSPLHF.

The chain uses TRBV7-3 and TRBJ2-5, with D possibly matching TRBD2 (5 bases). Trimming removed 2 bases from V and 2 bases from J, with 9 bases in between. Looked up from germline, CDR1 is SGHTA and CDR2 is FQGTGA. CDR3 length equals 14 residues. The CDR3 DNA sequence: TGTGCCAGCAGCTTATCCCCGGGGCAAGAGACCCAGTACTTC. Residues: CASSLSPGQETQYF.

This clonotype appeared many times. J is TRBJ1-5 and V is TRBV20-1; a weak D match, TRBD1 (5 bases). The CDR3 has 13 residues. V lost 7 bases and J lost 0, with 10 bases in between. The V gene's germline CDR1 is DFQATT and CDR2 SNEGSKA (reference sequence). The CDR3 DNA sequence: TGCAGTGGCGGGGGAAATAGCAATCAGCCCCAGCATTTT. Protein product: CSGGGNSNQPQHF.

The V call is TRBV27, the J call TRBJ1-1; D not resolved. Trimming took off 8 bases at V and 1 base at J, with 17 bases between the two ends. Germline V CDR1 and CDR2: MNHEY, SMNVEV (reference sequence). CDR3 length: 15 amino acids. CDR3 nucleotides: TGTGCCAGCTCACCACCGTCGGTTTCGAACACTGAAGCTTTCTTT. This gives the protein CASSPPSVSNTEAFF.

The chain joins TRBV4-1 to TRBJ1-1; TRBD1 matches at 8 bases. J was trimmed by 10 bases and V by 3 bases; bases with no gene match: 10. Germline V gives CDR1 MGHRA, CDR2 YSYEKL. The CDR3 extends over 14 amino acids. CDR3 protein: CASSQLHDRGLAFF. The CDR3 region has the DNA TGCGCCAGCAGCCAGTTGCATGACAGGGGCCTAGCTTTCTTT.

This clonotype was found a few times. The rearrangement joins TRBV13 to TRBJ1-6; D is ambiguous. Germline V lookup: CDR1 PRHDT, CDR2 FYEKMQ (reference sequence). The CDR3 is made up of 18 amino acids. The V gene lost 0 bases and the J gene lost 0 bases, with 12 bases spanning the gap. CDR3 in DNA: TGTGCCAGCAGCTTAGGAGGAGGAGTTGGCTCCTATAATTCACCCCTCCACTTT. It encodes CASSLGGGVGSYNSPLHF. The variable domain in full, with the rest retrieved from reference TRBV13 and TRBJ1-6, is AAGVIQSPRHLIKEKRETATLKCYPIPRHDTVYWYQQGPGQDPQFLISFYEKMQSDKGSIPDRFSAQQFSDYHSELNMSSLELGDSALYFCASSLGGGVGSYNSPLHFGNGTRLTVT.

A note on this clonotype: Compared with germline, one end of the junction differs, possibly owing to a read error. V and J are TRBV20-1 and TRBJ1-5; D remains unclear. The CDR3 extends over 13 amino acids. CDR1 is DFQATT, CDR2 SNEGSKA, per germline (reference sequence). CDR3 loop: CSARDTDWQPQLF. CDR3 bases: TGCAGTGCTAGAGATACGGACTGGCAGCCCCAGCTTTTT.

This clonotype has ten or more counts. The chain employs TRBV15 and TRBJ2-7; D is unresolved. V shed 0 bases and J shed 7 bases, with 10 bases lying between them. Germline V gene sequence: CDR1 LNHNV, CDR2 YYDKDF (reference sequence). This CDR3 is built from 13 residues. The CDR3 here is CATSRDRRVEQYF. In DNA, the CDR3 is TGTGCCACCAGCAGAGATAGAAGGGTAGAGCAGTACTTC.

There are many counts of this clonotype. The gene calls are TRBV5-5 and TRBJ1-5; D is ambiguous. Germline V gene sequence: CDR1 SGHKS, CDR2 YYEKEE (reference sequence). Trimming left V 1 base short and J 4 bases short, with 9 bases between. This CDR3 region has 14 residues. The CDR3 is CASSLTEGNQPQHF. The CDR3 bases are TGTGCCAGCAGCTTGACAGAGGGTAATCAGCCCCAGCATTTT.

This chain's CDR3 is CASSLVDEPQHF. CDR3 nucleotides: TGTGCCAGCAGCTTAGTTGATGAGCCCCAGCATTTT. The chain uses TRBV7-2 and TRBJ1-5, with D unresolved. Germline V lookup: CDR1 SGHTA, CDR2 FQGNSA. CDR3 length: 12 amino acids. The V gene lost 1 base and the J gene lost 8 bases, with 6 bases spanning the gap.

This clonotype was seen just once. The J gene is TRBJ2-1, the V gene TRBV10-3; D possibly corresponds to TRBD1 (7 bases). The J call could be wrong; TRBJ2-7 is a better fit for the DNA end. Per germline, CDR1 ENHRY and CDR2 SYGVKD. The CDR3 has 15 residues. CDR3 nucleotide sequence: TGTGCCACTGCGGGGCAGGGGGAGGCCTACAATGAGCAGTACTTC. This sequence encodes CATAGQGEAYNEQYF.

There are many counts of this clonotype. CDR3: CASSLSTTYEQYF. CDR3 nucleotides: TGTGCCAGCAGCTTATCTACAACCTACGAGCAGTACTTC. V and J are TRBV7-2 and TRBJ2-7, with D unclear. V lost 2 bases and J 2 bases, leaving 7 bases between the germline ends. Germline CDR1 is SGHTA and CDR2 is FQGNSA. CDR3 length equals 13 residues.

The chain uses TRBV29-1 and TRBJ1-2, with D unclear. The germline V and J ends were trimmed by 4 bases and 7 bases, with 22 bases remaining between them. The length of the CDR3 is 15 residues. In germline, CDR1 is SQVTM, CDR2 ANQGSEA. CDR3 nucleotides: TGCAGCGTTGGGCGTCAACCCGAGGGCTACGGTGGCTACACCTTC. The encoded protein is CSVGRQPEGYGGYTF. The variable domain in full, completed from reference TRBV29-1 and TRBJ1-2, reads SAVISQKPSRDICQRGTSLTIQCQVDSQVTMMFWYRQQPGQSLTLIATANQGSEATYESGFVIDKFPISRPNLTFSTLTVSNMSPEDSSIYLCSVGRQPEGYGGYTFGSGTRLTVV.

The chain combines TRBV19 with TRBJ1-4; 12 nucleotides agree with TRBD1. Losses at the gene ends were 4 bases for V and 15 bases for J; bases not matched to a gene: 6. This CDR3 has 13 amino acids. Per the germline V gene, CDR1 is LNHDA and CDR2 is SQIVND (reference sequence). The CDR3 DNA follows: TGTGCCAGTAGTACCGGGACAGGGGGCCTGGTGTTTTTT. Translating gives CASSTGTGGLVFF.

A few counts support this clonotype. This chain links TRBV6-1 with TRBJ2-7; 9 bases map to TRBD2. CDR3 size: 16 residues. Per the germline V gene, CDR1 is MNHNS and CDR2 is SASEGT. V shed 5 bases and J 3 bases; nucleotides not matched to a gene: 11. In nucleotides, the CDR3 is TGTGCCAGCAGTTTCGACCCGGGACTAGCACTCTACGAGCAGTACTTC. Amino acid sequence: CASSFDPGLALYEQYF.

At least ten counts were recorded for this clonotype. The chain recombines TRBV7-3 with TRBJ1-1; D unclear. Trimming stripped 5 bases from V and 6 bases from J, with 13 bases between. This CDR3 has 13 residues. CDR1 is SGHTA, CDR2 FQGTGA, per germline. CDR3 nucleotides: TGTGCCAGCAGCCAGGTGTGGGCCGCTGAAGCTTTCTTT. Protein sequence: CASSQVWAAEAFF.

V usage is TRBV6-5 and J usage is TRBJ1-2; D call uncertain. This CDR3 is 15 amino acids long. Germline loops: CDR1 MNHEY, CDR2 SVGAGI. V was pared by 2 bases and J by 2 bases, with 12 bases between. In nucleotides, the CDR3 is TGTGCCAGCAGTTACCCGGTTGGGCAAAACTATGGCTACACCTTC. It codes for CASSYPVGQNYGYTF.

V is TRBV10-3 and J is TRBJ2-2, with D uncertain. CDR3 length: 11 amino acids. CDR1 is ENHRY, CDR2 SYGVKD, per germline. Trimming removed 4 bases from V and 8 bases from J, with 5 bases in between. The CDR3 sequence: CAISAQGELFF. The CDR3 DNA is TGTGCCATCAGTGCACAGGGGGAGCTGTTTTTT.

This clonotype was counted only a few times. The chain combines TRBV7-9 with TRBJ1-5; TRBD1 might be the D (6 bases). Trimming took off 5 bases at V and 7 bases at J, with 12 bases between the two ends. Germline CDR1 SEHNR, CDR2 FQNEAQ (reference sequence). The CDR3 runs 13 residues. The CDR3 is CASSPGGQQPQHF. The DNA for the CDR3 is TGTGCCAGCAGCCCGGGGGGGCAACAGCCCCAGCATTTT. Looking up the rest from reference TRBV7-9 and TRBJ1-5 gives the full variable domain: DTGVSQNPRHKITKRGQNVTFRCDPISEHNRLYWYRQTLGQGPEFLTYFQNEAQLEKSRLLSDRFSAERPKGSFSTLEIQRTEQGDSAMYLCASSPGGQQPQHFGDGTRLSIL.

This clonotype showed up many times. The chain has TRBV7-2 and TRBJ1-1, with TRBD1 matching over 7 bases. The ends lost 4 bases at V and 6 bases at J; junction bases unmatched: 11. The germline V gene has CDR1 SGHTA and CDR2 FQGNSA. The CDR3 has 15 amino acids. CDR3 amino acids: CASSSTRQGRSEAFF. CDR3 nucleotide sequence: TGTGCCAGCAGCTCGACTCGACAGGGAAGGTCTGAAGCTTTCTTT.

V usage is TRBV4-1 and J usage is TRBJ2-7; D unresolved. The end of the DNA is better explained by TRBJ2-1, so the J call may be wrong. The CDR3 is 12 amino acids. Looked up from germline, CDR1 is MGHRA and CDR2 is YSYEKL. CDR3 residues: CASSQVQDEQFF. The CDR3 nucleotides read TGCGCCAGCAGCCAAGTCCAGGACGAGCAGTTCTTC.

This clonotype was seen a few times. The chain carries TRBV12-3 or TRBV12-4 and TRBJ1-2, with D possibly TRBD1 on 6 matching bases. The CDR3 spans 16 residues. Trimming pared 6 bases from V and 1 base from J, leaving 18 bases between. CDR3 DNA: TGTGCCAGCAGATACTCAGGGGCCTCACTTAACTATGGCTACACCTTC. Translated: CASRYSGASLNYGYTF.

V usage is TRBV14 and J usage is TRBJ1-1, with a tentative D call TRBD1 (5 bases). This CDR3 is built from 17 residues. The ends were cut back, 4 bases at V and 6 bases at J, with 24 bases in the middle. CDR1 is SGHDN, CDR2 FVKESK, per germline. The DNA for the CDR3 is TGTGCCAGCAGCCCGGACCTCCGGGGCCCAGGAGGGTCTGAAGCTTTCTTT. As protein: CASSPDLRGPGGSEAFF.

About this clonotype: A much larger clonotype is one base distant, so this may be a read error. V and J are TRBV29-1 and TRBJ1-1; 7 bases map to TRBD1. This CDR3 region has 14 residues. CDR1 SQVTM and CDR2 ANQGSEA come from the germline V gene. This CDR3 is CSVLQGYWNTDAFF. DNA for the CDR3: TGCAGCGTTTTACAGGGGTATTGGAACACTGACGCTTTCTTT.

With respect to this clonotype: Just one base apart from a much larger clone, this may be a read error. The genes are TRBV10-3 and TRBJ1-2, with 7 nucleotides matching TRBD1. The V gene's germline CDR1 is ENHRY and CDR2 SYGVKD. The CDR3 has 15 amino acids. The ends lost 5 bases at V and 8 bases at J; junction bases unmatched: 14. The CDR3 loop is CAISPPGTVTEGYTF. In DNA, the CDR3 is TGTGCCATCAGTCCCCCCGGGACAGTGACGGAGGGCTACACCTTC.

The chain employs TRBV5-1 and TRBJ1-4; TRBD1 matches 8 bases. Trimming cost V 7 bases and J 3 bases; bases outside gene matches: 5. Germline values: CDR1 SGHRS, CDR2 YFSETQ. The CDR3 runs 14 residues. The CDR3 loop is CASGPGGANEKLFF. In DNA, the CDR3 is TGCGCCAGCGGACCAGGGGGCGCTAATGAAAAACTGTTTTTT.

This clonotype was found many times. The chain employs TRBV10-2 and TRBJ1-3; D is unresolved. The CDR3 consists of 15 residues. Germline CDR1 WSHSY, CDR2 SAAADI. The ends were cut back, 7 bases at V and 0 bases at J, with 13 bases in the middle. CDR3 bases: TGCGCCAGCACTTCACGACCTACCTCTGGAAACACCATATATTTT. Protein: CASTSRPTSGNTIYF.

Worth noting for this clonotype: A much larger clone lies one base from this, so it may be a read error. The rearrangement links TRBV7-3 to TRBJ2-5; 8 nucleotides line up with TRBD1. CDR1 and CDR2 (germline): SGHTA, FQGTGA. The CDR3 totals 16 residues. With 2 bases clipped from V and 11 bases from J, the junction kept 16 bases outside the gene matches. The CDR3 region has the DNA TGTGCCAGCAGCTTAGGCCCCGGACAGGGCATCAATGAGCAGTACTTC. Translating it yields CASSLGPGQGINEQYF.

This clonotype was detected a few times. The J gene is TRBJ1-1, the V gene TRBV6-5; no reliable D call. The germline V and J ends were trimmed by 8 bases and 5 bases, with 15 bases remaining between them. Germline V gene sequence: CDR1 MNHEY, CDR2 SVGAGI. This CDR3 region has 13 residues. DNA of the CDR3: TGTGCCAGCTGCTACGGTAGAAGGACTGAAGCTTTCTTT. Amino acid sequence: CASCYGRRTEAFF.